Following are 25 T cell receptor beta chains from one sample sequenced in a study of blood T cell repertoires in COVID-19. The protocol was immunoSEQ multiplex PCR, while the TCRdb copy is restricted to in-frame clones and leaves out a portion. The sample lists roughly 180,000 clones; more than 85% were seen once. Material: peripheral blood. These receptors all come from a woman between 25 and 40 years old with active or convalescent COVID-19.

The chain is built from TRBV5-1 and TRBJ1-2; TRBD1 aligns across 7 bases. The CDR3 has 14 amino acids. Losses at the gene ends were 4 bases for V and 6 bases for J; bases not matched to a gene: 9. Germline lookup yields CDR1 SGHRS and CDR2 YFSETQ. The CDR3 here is CASSTGQPGDGYTF. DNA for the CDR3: TGCGCCAGCAGCACGGGACAGCCCGGCGATGGCTACACCTTC.

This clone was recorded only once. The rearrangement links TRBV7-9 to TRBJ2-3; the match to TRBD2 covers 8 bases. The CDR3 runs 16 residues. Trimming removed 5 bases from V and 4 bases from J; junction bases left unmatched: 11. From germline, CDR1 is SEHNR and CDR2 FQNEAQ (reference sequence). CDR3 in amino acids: CASSKGAGGLADTQYF. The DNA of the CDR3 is TGTGCCAGCAGCAAAGGGGCGGGGGGTTTGGCAGATACGCAGTATTTT.

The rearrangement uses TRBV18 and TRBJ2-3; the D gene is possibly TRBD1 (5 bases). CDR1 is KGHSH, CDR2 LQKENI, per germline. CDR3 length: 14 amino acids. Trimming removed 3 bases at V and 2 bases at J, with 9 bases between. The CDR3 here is CASSPRTNTDTQYF. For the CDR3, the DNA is TGTGCCAGCTCACCGCGGACAAACACAGATACGCAGTATTTT.

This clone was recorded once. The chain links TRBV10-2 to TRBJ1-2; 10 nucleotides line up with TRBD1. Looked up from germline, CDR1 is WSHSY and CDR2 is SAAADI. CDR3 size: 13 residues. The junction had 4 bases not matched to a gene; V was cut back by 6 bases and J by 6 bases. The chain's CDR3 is CASRATGGNGYTF. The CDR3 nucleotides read TGCGCCAGCAGAGCGACAGGGGGCAATGGCTACACCTTC.

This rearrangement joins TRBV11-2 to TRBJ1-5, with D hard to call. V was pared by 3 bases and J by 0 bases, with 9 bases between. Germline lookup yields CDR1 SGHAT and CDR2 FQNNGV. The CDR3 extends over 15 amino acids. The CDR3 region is CASSLYHGSNQPQHF. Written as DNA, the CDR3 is TGTGCCAGCAGCTTGTATCACGGTAGCAATCAGCCCCAGCATTTT.

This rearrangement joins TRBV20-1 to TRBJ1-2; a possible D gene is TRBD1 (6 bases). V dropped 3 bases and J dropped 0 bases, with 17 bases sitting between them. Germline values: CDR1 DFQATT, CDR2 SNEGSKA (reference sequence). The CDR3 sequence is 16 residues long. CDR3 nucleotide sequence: TGCAGTGCTAGTGGGGCAGGGGAAGGAGCTAACTATGGCTACACCTTC. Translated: CSASGAGEGANYGYTF.

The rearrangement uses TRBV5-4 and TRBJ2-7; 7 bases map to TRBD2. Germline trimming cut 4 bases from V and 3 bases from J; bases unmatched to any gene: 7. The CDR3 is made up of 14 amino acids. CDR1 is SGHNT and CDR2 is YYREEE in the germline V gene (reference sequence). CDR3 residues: CASSTPGRDYEQYF. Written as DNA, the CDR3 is TGTGCCAGCAGCACCCCGGGGAGGGACTACGAGCAGTACTTC.

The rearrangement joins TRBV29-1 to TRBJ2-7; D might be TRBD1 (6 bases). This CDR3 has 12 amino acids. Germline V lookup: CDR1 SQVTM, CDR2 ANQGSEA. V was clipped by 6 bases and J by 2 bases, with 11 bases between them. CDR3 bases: TGCAGCGTCGGACAGTTGACCTACGAGCAGTACTTC. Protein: CSVGQLTYEQYF.

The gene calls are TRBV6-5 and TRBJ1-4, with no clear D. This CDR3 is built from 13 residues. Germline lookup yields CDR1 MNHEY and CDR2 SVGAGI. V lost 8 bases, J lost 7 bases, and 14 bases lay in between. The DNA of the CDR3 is TGTGCCAGCGGACTCAAAAGGGCTGAAAAACTGTTTTTT. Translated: CASGLKRAEKLFF.

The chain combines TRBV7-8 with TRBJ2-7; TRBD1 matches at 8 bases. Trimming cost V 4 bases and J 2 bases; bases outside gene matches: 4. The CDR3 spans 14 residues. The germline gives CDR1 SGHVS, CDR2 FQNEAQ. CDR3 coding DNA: TGTGCCAGCAGCTACGGGACAGGACCCTACGAGCAGTACTTC. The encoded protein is CASSYGTGPYEQYF.

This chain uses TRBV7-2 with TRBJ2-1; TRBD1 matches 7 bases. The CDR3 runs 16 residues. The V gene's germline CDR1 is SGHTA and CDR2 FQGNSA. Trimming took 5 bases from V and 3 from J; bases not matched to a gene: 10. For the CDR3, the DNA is TGTGCCAGCAGCGCCCGACAGGGCGACTACTACAATGAGCAGTTCTTC. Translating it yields CASSARQGDYYNEQFF.

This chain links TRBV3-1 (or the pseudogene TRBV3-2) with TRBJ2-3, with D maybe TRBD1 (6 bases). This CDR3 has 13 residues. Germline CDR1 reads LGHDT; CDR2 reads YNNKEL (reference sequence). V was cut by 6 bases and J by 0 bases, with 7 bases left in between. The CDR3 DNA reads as TGTGCCAGCAGAGGGGGAAGCACAGATACGCAGTATTTT. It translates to CASRGGSTDTQYF.

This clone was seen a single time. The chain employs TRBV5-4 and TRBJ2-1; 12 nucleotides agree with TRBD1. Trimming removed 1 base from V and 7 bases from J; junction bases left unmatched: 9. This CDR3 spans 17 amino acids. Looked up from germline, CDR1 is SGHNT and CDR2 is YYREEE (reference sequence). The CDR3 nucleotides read TGTGCCAGCAGCTTGAATCCGGGACAGGGGGCAGGGAATGAGCAGTTCTTC. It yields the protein CASSLNPGQGAGNEQFF.

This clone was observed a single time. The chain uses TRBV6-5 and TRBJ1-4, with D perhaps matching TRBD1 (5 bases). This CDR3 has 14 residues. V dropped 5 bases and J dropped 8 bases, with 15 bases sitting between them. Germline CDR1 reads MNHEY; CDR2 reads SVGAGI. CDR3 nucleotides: TGTGCCAGCAGTCATAGTTGGGGCCAGGAAAAACTGTTTTTT. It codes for CASSHSWGQEKLFF.

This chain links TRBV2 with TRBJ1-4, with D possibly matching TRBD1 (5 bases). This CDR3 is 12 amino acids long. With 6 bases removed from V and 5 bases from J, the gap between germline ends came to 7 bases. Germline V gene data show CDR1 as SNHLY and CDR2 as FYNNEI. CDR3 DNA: TGTGCCAGCAGCTACAGGAATGAAAAACTGTTTTTT. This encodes CASSYRNEKLFF.

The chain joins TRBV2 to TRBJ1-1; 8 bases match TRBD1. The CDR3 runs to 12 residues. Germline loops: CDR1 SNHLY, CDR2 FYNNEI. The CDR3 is CAISGQGTEAFF. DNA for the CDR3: TGTGCTATTTCCGGACAGGGCACTGAAGCTTTCTTT.

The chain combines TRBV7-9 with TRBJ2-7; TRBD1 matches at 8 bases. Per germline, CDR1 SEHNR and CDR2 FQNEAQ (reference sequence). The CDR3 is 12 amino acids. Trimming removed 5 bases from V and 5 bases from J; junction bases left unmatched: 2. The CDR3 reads CASSRTGNEQYF. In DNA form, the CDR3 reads TGTGCCAGCAGCCGGACAGGGAACGAGCAGTACTTC.

The DNA for the CDR3 is TGTGCCAGCAGCTTAAACAGGGGGACGGGAGAGCAGTACTTC. Translation: CASSLNRGTGEQYF. The gene calls are TRBV11-3 and TRBJ2-7, with 8 bases fitting TRBD1. The germline CDR1 and CDR2 sequences are SGHNT and YENEEA. The CDR3 length is 14 residues. Losses at the gene ends were 2 bases for V and 7 bases for J; bases not matched to a gene: 7. The whole variable domain, remainder taken from reference TRBV11-3 and TRBJ2-7, is EAGVVQSPRYKIIEKKQPVAFWCNPISGHNTLYWYLQNLGQGPELLIRYENEEAVDDSQLPKDRFSAERLKGVDSTLKIQPAELGDSAVYLCASSLNRGTGEQYFGPGTRLTVT.

CDR3 residues: CASSTRYTYEQYF. The DNA of the CDR3 is TGTGCCAGTAGTACCCGTTACACCTACGAGCAGTACTTC. This rearrangement joins TRBV19 to TRBJ2-7; D gene ambiguous. Germline values: CDR1 LNHDA, CDR2 SQIVND (reference sequence). V lost 4 bases and J lost 2, with 9 bases in between. CDR3 length: 13 residues.

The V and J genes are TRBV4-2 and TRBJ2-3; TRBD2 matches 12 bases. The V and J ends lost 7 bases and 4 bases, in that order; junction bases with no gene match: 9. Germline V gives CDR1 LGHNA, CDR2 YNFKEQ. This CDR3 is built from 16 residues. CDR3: CASTRLAGVSSDTQYF. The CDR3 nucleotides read TGTGCCAGCACCCGACTAGCGGGAGTTTCCTCAGATACGCAGTATTTT.

The CDR3 sequence is CSVEEWATRSYGYTF. The CDR3 nucleotides are TGCAGCGTTGAAGAATGGGCCACACGGTCCTATGGCTACACCTTC. The chain recombines TRBV29-1 with TRBJ1-2; D is unresolved. Trimming stripped 0 bases from V and 4 bases from J, with 15 bases between. Germline CDR1 is SQVTM and CDR2 is ANQGSEA. This CDR3 has 15 residues.

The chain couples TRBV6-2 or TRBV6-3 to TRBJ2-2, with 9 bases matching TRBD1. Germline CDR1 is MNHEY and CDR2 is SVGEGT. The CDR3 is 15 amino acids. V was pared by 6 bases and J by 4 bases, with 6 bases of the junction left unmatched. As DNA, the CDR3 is TGTGCCAGCAGCGGGACAGGGCAAAGCACCGGGGAGCTGTTTTTT. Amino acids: CASSGTGQSTGELFF.

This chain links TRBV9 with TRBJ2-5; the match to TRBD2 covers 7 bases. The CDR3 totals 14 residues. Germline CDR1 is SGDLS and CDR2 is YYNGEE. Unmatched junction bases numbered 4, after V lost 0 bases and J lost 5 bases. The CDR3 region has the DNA TGTGCCAGCAGCGTAGGGACTAGATCTGAGACCCAGTACTTC. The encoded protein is CASSVGTRSETQYF.

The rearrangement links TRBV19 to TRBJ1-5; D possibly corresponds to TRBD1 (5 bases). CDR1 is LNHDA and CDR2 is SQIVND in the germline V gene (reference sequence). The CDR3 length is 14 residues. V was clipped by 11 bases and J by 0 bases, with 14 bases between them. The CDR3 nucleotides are TGTGCCGGAAATCAGGGTTATAGCAATCAGCCCCAGCATTTT. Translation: CAGNQGYSNQPQHF. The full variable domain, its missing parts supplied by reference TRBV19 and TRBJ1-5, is DGGITQSPKYLFRKEGQNVTLSCEQNLNHDAMYWYRQDPGQGLRLIYYSQIVNDFQKGDIAEGYSVSREKKESFPLTVTSAQKNPTAFYLCAGNQGYSNQPQHFGDGTRLSIL.

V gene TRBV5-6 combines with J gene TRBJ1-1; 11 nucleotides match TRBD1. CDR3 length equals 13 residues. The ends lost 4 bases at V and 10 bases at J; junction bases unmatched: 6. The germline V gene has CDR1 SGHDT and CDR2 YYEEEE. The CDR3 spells CASSKGQGVAAFF. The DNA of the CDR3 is TGTGCCAGCAGCAAGGGACAGGGGGTCGCAGCTTTCTTT.